Below are 24 T cell receptor beta chains sequenced from a single sample in a study of CD8 T cells in Susac syndrome. Reverse transcription of roughly 0.45 to 1 ug RNA was carried out with random hexamers. MiXCR, applied by TCRdb to the immunoSEQ multiplex PCR reads, yields one record per CDR3 protein. The data show 150,000 to 200,000 distinct CDR3 sequences, just under 95% seen once. Sequencing input: CD4+ T cells from PBMCs. The receptors were gathered from a human donor with Susac syndrome.

This clonotype came up once. The chain recombines TRBV3-1 with TRBJ2-7; no reliable D call. The CDR3 covers 14 residues. Germline V gene data show CDR1 as LGHDT and CDR2 as YNNKEL (reference sequence). The germline V and J ends were trimmed by 4 bases and 3 bases, with 13 bases remaining between them. The CDR3, as DNA: TGTGCCAGCAGCCTCACCAAGGACGGCTACGAGCAGTACTTC. Encoded protein: CASSLTKDGYEQYF.

The rearrangement joins TRBV7-8 to TRBJ1-4, with TRBD1 identical over 9 bases. With 4 bases clipped from V and 6 bases from J, the junction kept 3 bases outside the gene matches. Looked up from germline, CDR1 is SGHVS and CDR2 is FQNEAQ. CDR3 length equals 14 residues. The CDR3 sequence is CASSYRGRDEKLFF. CDR3 nucleotide sequence: TGTGCCAGCAGCTACAGGGGGCGCGATGAAAAACTGTTTTTT.

The gene calls are TRBV29-1 and TRBJ1-4, with TRBD1 identical over 12 bases. The germline CDR1 and CDR2 sequences are SQVTM and ANQGSEA. The length of the CDR3 is 15 residues. V was clipped by 7 bases and J by 8 bases; unmatched bases: 11. CDR3 amino acids: CSGGDRGLGGEKLFF. In DNA form, the CDR3 reads TGCAGCGGGGGGGACAGGGGGCTTGGCGGCGAAAAACTGTTTTTT.

This sequence joins TRBV4-1 and TRBJ2-1; 7 bases fit TRBD1. The length of the CDR3 is 13 residues. CDR1 and CDR2 (germline): MGHRA, YSYEKL. V gave up 4 bases and J gave up 15 bases; unmatched junction bases: 12. The DNA of the CDR3 is TGCGCCAGCAGCCGACCGGGACAGCCTAGGGGGTTCTTC. The encoded protein is CASSRPGQPRGFF.

V usage is TRBV30 and J usage is TRBJ2-3, with 8 bases identical to TRBD1. V lost 5 bases to trimming and J lost 6 bases; unmatched junction nucleotides: 4. CDR1 is GTSNPN and CDR2 is SVGIG in the germline V gene (reference sequence). The length of the CDR3 is 12 residues. In DNA form, the CDR3 reads TGTGCCTGGGCCGGGACAGGCGATACGCAGTATTTT. This gives the protein CAWAGTGDTQYF.

The chain uses TRBV28 and TRBJ1-6; TRBD1 is a possible D gene (5 bases). The CDR3 is made up of 13 amino acids. CDR1 MDHEN and CDR2 SYDVKM come from the germline V gene. Trimming pared 4 bases from V and 8 bases from J, leaving 9 bases between. Here the CDR3 DNA reads TGTGCCAGCAGTTCAGACAGCGATTCACCCCTCCACTTT. Protein sequence: CASSSDSDSPLHF.

The chain has TRBV18 and TRBJ1-2; D is uncertain. The V and J ends lost 3 bases and 6 bases respectively, with 11 bases between them. Per the germline V gene, CDR1 is KGHSH and CDR2 is LQKENI. There are 13 residues in the CDR3. This chain's CDR3 is CASSPQEWDGYTF. The CDR3 DNA reads as TGTGCCAGCTCACCGCAGGAGTGGGATGGCTACACCTTC. Full variable domain (outside the CDR3, taken from reference TRBV18 and TRBJ1-2): NAGVMQNPRHLVRRRGQEARLRCSPMKGHSHVYWYRQLPEEGLKFMVYLQKENIIDESGMPKERFSAEFPKEGPSILRIQQVVRGDSAAYFCASSPQEWDGYTFGSGTRLTVV.

V is TRBV4-3 and J is TRBJ2-7, with 8 bases fitting TRBD2. The germline CDR1 and CDR2 sequences are LGHNA and YSLEER. V dropped 0 bases and J dropped 3; count of bases not matched to a gene: 10. CDR3 length equals 17 residues. This CDR3 reads CASSQDWRGGRLYEQYF. The CDR3 DNA is TGCGCCAGCAGCCAAGATTGGAGGGGCGGGAGGCTCTACGAGCAGTACTTC.

Only one count was recorded for this clonotype. The chain joins TRBV19 to TRBJ1-5; no clear D. Germline assignment: CDR1 LNHDA and CDR2 SQIVND (reference sequence). The CDR3 extends over 13 amino acids. V dropped 3 bases and J dropped 6 bases, with 9 bases sitting between them. The CDR3 nucleotides are TGTGCCAGTAGTATTCAAATTGGTCAGCCCCAGCATTTT. Encoded protein: CASSIQIGQPQHF.

V is TRBV27 and J is TRBJ1-2, with D unclear. The CDR3 consists of 12 residues. Germline CDR1 and CDR2: MNHEY and SMNVEV (reference sequence). V lost 5 bases and J lost 8, with 12 bases in between. The DNA for the CDR3 is TGTGCCAGCAGTAATATTTTAGGGGGCTACACCTTC. Translated: CASSNILGGYTF.

This chain links TRBV4-2 with TRBJ2-1, with a weak D call TRBD1 (5 bases). Germline assignment: CDR1 LGHNA and CDR2 YNFKEQ. This CDR3 comprises 16 residues. The V end was cut by 0 bases, the J end by 0 bases, with 9 bases between. CDR3: CASSQDSDSSYNEQFF. The DNA for the CDR3 is TGTGCCAGCAGCCAAGACTCCGACAGCTCCTACAATGAGCAGTTCTTC.

The chain joins TRBV29-1 to TRBJ2-1, with 9 bases fitting TRBD1. V lost 4 bases and J lost 6; bases outside the gene matches: 7. Germline loops: CDR1 SQVTM, CDR2 ANQGSEA. CDR3 length: 14 residues. Here the CDR3 reads CSVAGTGKFNEQFF. The CDR3 bases are TGCAGCGTTGCTGGGACAGGGAAATTCAATGAGCAGTTCTTC.

The chain uses TRBV20-1 and TRBJ2-4; 11 positions match TRBD2. Germline CDR1 DFQATT, CDR2 SNEGSKA (reference sequence). Trimming cost V 3 bases and J 7 bases; bases outside gene matches: 11. The CDR3 runs to 16 residues. Here the CDR3 reads CSASGLAGGPENIQYF. CDR3 DNA sequence: TGCAGTGCTAGTGGGCTAGCGGGAGGACCGGAGAACATTCAGTACTTC.

The chain links TRBV5-5 to TRBJ2-5; no reliable D call. The CDR3 sequence is 15 residues long. Trimming pared 1 base from V and 5 bases from J, leaving 15 bases between. The germline V gene has CDR1 SGHKS and CDR2 YYEKEE (reference sequence). The CDR3 sequence is CASSLHWGTRETQYF. CDR3 DNA: TGTGCCAGCAGCTTGCATTGGGGAACCCGGGAGACCCAGTACTTC.

The gene calls are TRBV4-3 and TRBJ2-7, with D possibly matching TRBD2 (6 bases). Trimming left V 3 bases short and J 2 bases short, with 17 bases between. The CDR3 consists of 16 residues. CDR1 and CDR2 from the germline V gene are LGHNA and YSLEER. CDR3 sequence: CASSHKLAVDTYEQYF. The CDR3 DNA follows: TGCGCCAGCAGCCATAAACTAGCTGTCGATACCTACGAGCAGTACTTC.

The chain links TRBV2 to TRBJ2-3; TRBD2 might be the D (5 bases). The germline CDR1 and CDR2 sequences are SNHLY and FYNNEI. The CDR3 totals 13 residues. Trimming removed 3 bases at V and 5 bases at J, with 9 bases between. CDR3 amino acids: CASSEDSRDTQYF. CDR3 nucleotide sequence: TGTGCCAGCAGTGAGGACTCGCGAGATACGCAGTATTTT.

The chain employs TRBV5-4 and TRBJ2-1, with 11 nucleotides matching TRBD2. CDR1 and CDR2 (germline): SGHNT, YYREEE (reference sequence). Unmatched junction bases numbered 11, after V lost 4 bases and J lost 5 bases. This CDR3 is built from 17 residues. CDR3 protein: CASSQKLAGDRDNEQFF. In nucleotides, the CDR3 is TGTGCCAGCAGCCAGAAACTAGCGGGAGATCGGGACAATGAGCAGTTCTTC.

This clonotype was seen a single time. CDR3 coding DNA: TGTGCCACCAGCAGATACGGCCAGGGTAGGGCCGGGGAGCTGTTTTTT. Protein sequence: CATSRYGQGRAGELFF. This chain uses TRBV15 with TRBJ2-2, with a possible D match to TRBD1 (5 bases). The V gene lost 2 bases and the J gene lost 6 bases, with 16 bases spanning the gap. CDR1 and CDR2 (germline): LNHNV, YYDKDF (reference sequence). This CDR3 comprises 16 residues.

The chain employs TRBV12-3 or TRBV12-4 and TRBJ1-5, with D perhaps TRBD1 (6 bases). With 7 bases removed from V and 4 bases from J, the gap between germline ends came to 17 bases. The CDR3 length is 15 residues. The DNA of the CDR3 is TGTGCCAGCACCCAAGAGCAGGGGATGAATCAGCCCCAGCATTTT. Amino acids: CASTQEQGMNQPQHF.

V gene TRBV5-4 combines with J gene TRBJ1-5; D possibly corresponds to TRBD1 (5 bases). CDR1 is SGHNT and CDR2 is YYREEE in the germline V gene (reference sequence). The CDR3 spans 13 residues. V gave up 4 bases and J gave up 2 bases, with 7 bases separating them. The CDR3 sequence is CASSVGGNQPQHF. CDR3 bases: TGTGCCAGCAGCGTGGGGGGCAATCAGCCCCAGCATTTT.

V is TRBV30 and J is TRBJ1-1; maybe TRBD1 (5 bases). The V and J ends lost 3 bases and 1 base respectively, with 15 bases between them. The germline V gene has CDR1 GTSNPN and CDR2 SVGIG (reference sequence). The CDR3 is 15 residues long. The CDR3 reads CAWSGFGASNTEAFF. DNA of the CDR3: TGTGCCTGGAGCGGCTTTGGGGCCTCGAACACTGAAGCTTTCTTT. Full variable domain (remainder filled in from reference TRBV30 and TRBJ1-1): SQTIHQWPATLVQPVGSPLSLECTVEGTSNPNLYWYRQAAGRGLQLLFYSVGIGQISSEVPQNLSASRPQDRQFILSSKKLLLSDSGFYLCAWSGFGASNTEAFFGQGTRLTVV.

The chain joins TRBV19 to TRBJ2-1; 9 bases are shared with TRBD1. Germline values: CDR1 LNHDA, CDR2 SQIVND (reference sequence). Germline trimming cut 7 bases from V and 4 bases from J; bases unmatched to any gene: 8. The CDR3 has 15 amino acids. CDR3 protein: CASIDGTGPYNEQFF. CDR3 in DNA: TGTGCCAGTATTGATGGGACAGGGCCTTACAATGAGCAGTTCTTC. The complete variable domain, with remaining parts taken from reference TRBV19 and TRBJ2-1, reads DGGITQSPKYLFRKEGQNVTLSCEQNLNHDAMYWYRQDPGQGLRLIYYSQIVNDFQKGDIAEGYSVSREKKESFPLTVTSAQKNPTAFYLCASIDGTGPYNEQFFGPGTRLTVL.

V gene TRBV3-1 combines with J gene TRBJ1-3; no clear D. Germline lookup yields CDR1 LGHDT and CDR2 YNNKEL (reference sequence). There are 13 residues in the CDR3. Trimming removed 4 bases from V and 0 bases from J, with 4 bases in between. The CDR3 DNA follows: TGTGCCAGCAGCCGTACCTCTGGAAACACCATATATTTT. This sequence encodes CASSRTSGNTIYF.

The chain employs TRBV10-3 and TRBJ2-2; TRBD2 matches 11 bases. V was clipped by 9 bases and J by 4 bases; unmatched bases: 4. The germline V gene encodes CDR1 ENHRY and CDR2 SYGVKD. This CDR3 comprises 14 residues. CDR3 amino acids: CAIGLAGLTGELFF. DNA of the CDR3: TGTGCCATAGGACTAGCGGGCCTCACCGGGGAGCTGTTTTTT.